This T cell receptor (beta chain) appears in the sequencing data of a study of shared clonotypes between healthy human individuals. At the level of the study: Donor ages ranged 18 to 49 years: a couple of women, a few men. Study-wide points: Around 5% of naive CD4 clonotypes were shared across four donors.

Naive CD45RA+ and memory CD45RA-negative subsets were split from CD4+ cells. Sequencing used immunoSEQ multiplex PCR; TCRdb keeps in-frame clones, though not all of them. This table has nearly 1,000,000 clones, around three quarters appearing once. The CDR3 contains 14 residues. Germline CDR1 and CDR2: SGHNT and YYREEE (reference sequence). Between the trimmed V and J ends, which lost 3 bases and 1 base, there was a span of 10 bases. About this clone itself: What it recognizes is unknown.

The specimen was memory CD4+ T cells sorted from blood. Specified subset: CD45RA-negative fraction. This TCR was sampled from a man aged 18 to 29 in good health. This chain joins TRBV5-4 and TRBJ1-1, with unresolved D. The CDR3: CASSYDDRNTEAFF. CDR3 DNA sequence: TGTGCCAGCAGCTACGATGATAGGAACACTGAAGCTTTCTTT.